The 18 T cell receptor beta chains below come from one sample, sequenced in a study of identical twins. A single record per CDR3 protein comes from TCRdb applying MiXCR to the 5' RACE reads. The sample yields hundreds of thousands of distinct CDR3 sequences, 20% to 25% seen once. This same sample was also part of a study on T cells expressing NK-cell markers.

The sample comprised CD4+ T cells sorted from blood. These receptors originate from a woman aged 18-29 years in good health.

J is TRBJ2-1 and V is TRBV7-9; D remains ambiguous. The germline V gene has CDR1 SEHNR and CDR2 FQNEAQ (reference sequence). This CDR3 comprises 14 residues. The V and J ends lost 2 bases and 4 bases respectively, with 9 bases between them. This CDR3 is CASSLSVKYNEQFF. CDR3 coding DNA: TGTGCCAGCAGCTTATCGGTTAAATACAATGAGCAGTTCTTC.

This CDR3 reads CASSSGTSEINEQFF. The CDR3, as DNA: TGCGCCAGCAGCTCTGGGACTAGCGAGATCAATGAGCAGTTCTTC. This chain connects TRBV5-1 to TRBJ2-1; 10 nucleotides agree with TRBD2. The CDR3 covers 15 residues. Looked up from germline, CDR1 is SGHRS and CDR2 is YFSETQ. V shed 3 bases and J 6 bases; nucleotides not matched to a gene: 6.

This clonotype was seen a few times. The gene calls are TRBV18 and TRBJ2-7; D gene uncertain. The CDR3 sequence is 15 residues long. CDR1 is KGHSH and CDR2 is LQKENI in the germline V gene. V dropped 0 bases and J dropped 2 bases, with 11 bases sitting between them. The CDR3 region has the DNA TGTGCCAGCTCACCACCGGGTTTCGGAGCCTACGAGCAGTACTTC. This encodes CASSPPGFGAYEQYF.

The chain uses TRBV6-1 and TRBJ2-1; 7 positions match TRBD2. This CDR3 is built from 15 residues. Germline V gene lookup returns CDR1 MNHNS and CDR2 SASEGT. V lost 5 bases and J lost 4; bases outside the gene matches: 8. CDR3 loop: CASSRDYPNYNEQFF. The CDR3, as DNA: TGTGCCAGCAGTCGGGACTATCCGAATTACAATGAGCAGTTCTTC.

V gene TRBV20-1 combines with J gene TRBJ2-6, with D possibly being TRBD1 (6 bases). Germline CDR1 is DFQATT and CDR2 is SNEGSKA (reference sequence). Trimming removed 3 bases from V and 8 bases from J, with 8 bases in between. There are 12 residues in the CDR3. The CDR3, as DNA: TGCAGTGCTAGTACAGGGCCCAACGTCCTGACTTTC. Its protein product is CSASTGPNVLTF.

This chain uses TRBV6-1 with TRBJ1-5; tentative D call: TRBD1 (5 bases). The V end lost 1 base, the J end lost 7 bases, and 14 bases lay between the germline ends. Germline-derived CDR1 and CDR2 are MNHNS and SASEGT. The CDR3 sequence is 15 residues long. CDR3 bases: TGTGCCAGCAGTGAAGGGCCAGGGTTGTACCAGCCCCAGCATTTT. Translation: CASSEGPGLYQPQHF.

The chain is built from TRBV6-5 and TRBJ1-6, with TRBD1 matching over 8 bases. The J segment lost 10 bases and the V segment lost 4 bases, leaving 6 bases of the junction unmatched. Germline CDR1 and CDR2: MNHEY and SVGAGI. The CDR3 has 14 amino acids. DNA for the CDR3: TGTGCCAGCAGTTCTGGACAGGGCCGGTCACCCCTCCACTTT. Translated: CASSSGQGRSPLHF.

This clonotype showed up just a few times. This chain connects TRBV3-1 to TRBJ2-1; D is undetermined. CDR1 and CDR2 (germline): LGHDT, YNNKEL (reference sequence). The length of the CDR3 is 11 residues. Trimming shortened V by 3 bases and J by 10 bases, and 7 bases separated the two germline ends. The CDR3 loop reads CASSQRDEQFF. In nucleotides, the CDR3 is TGTGCCAGCAGCCAGAGAGACGAGCAGTTCTTC.

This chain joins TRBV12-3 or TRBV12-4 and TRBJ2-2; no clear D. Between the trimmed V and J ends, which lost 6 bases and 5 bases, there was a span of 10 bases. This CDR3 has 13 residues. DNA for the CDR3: TGTGCCAGCAGGGCATTGGGGACCGGGGAGCTGTTTTTT. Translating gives CASRALGTGELFF.

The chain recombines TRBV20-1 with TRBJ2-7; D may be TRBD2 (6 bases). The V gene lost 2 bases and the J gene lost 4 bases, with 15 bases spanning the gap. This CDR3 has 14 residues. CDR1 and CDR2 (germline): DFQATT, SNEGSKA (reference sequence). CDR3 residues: CSARLGGGSYEQYF. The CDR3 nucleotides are TGCAGTGCTAGATTGGGGGGAGGAAGTTACGAGCAGTACTTC.

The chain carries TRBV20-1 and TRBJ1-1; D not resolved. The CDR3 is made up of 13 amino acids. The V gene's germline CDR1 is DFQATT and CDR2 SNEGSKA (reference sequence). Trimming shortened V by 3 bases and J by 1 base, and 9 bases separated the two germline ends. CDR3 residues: CSASPAGNTEAFF. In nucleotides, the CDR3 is TGCAGTGCTAGCCCGGCTGGGAACACTGAAGCTTTCTTT.

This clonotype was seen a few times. The CDR3 loop reads CASSTAPNTGELFF. The CDR3 nucleotides are TGTGCCAGTAGTACGGCTCCGAACACCGGGGAGCTGTTTTTT. The chain combines TRBV19 with TRBJ2-2; D is unresolved. Trimming removed 4 bases at V and 0 bases at J, with 6 bases between. This CDR3 comprises 14 residues. The germline V gene has CDR1 LNHDA and CDR2 SQIVND (reference sequence).

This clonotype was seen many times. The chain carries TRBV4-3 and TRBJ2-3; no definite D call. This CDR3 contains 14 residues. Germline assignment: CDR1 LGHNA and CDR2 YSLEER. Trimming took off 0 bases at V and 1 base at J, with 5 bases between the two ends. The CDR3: CASSQDRGTDTQYF. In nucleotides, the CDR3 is TGCGCCAGCAGCCAAGATAGGGGCACAGATACGCAGTATTTT.

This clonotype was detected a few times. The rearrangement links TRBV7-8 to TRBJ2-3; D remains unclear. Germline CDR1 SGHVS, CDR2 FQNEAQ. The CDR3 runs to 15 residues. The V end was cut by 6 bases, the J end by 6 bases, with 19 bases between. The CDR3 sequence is CASRPQWVLLDTQYF. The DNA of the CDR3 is TGTGCCAGCAGACCCCAGTGGGTGCTGTTGGATACGCAGTATTTT.

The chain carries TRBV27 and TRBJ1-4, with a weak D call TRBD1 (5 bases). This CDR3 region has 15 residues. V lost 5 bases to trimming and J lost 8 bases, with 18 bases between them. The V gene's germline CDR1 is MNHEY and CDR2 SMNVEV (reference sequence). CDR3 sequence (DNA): TGTGCCAGCAGTACCCGAAGGGGATTCAGGGAAAAACTGTTTTTT. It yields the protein CASSTRRGFREKLFF.

The CDR3 coding sequence is TGCAGTGCTAGAAAGGGGGGCTCTAACACCGGGGAGCTGTTTTTT. As protein: CSARKGGSNTGELFF. This chain joins TRBV20-1 and TRBJ2-2; D tentatively reads TRBD1 or TRBD2 (6 bases each). Trimming pared 2 bases from V and 2 bases from J, leaving 12 bases between. Germline V gene lookup returns CDR1 DFQATT and CDR2 SNEGSKA (reference sequence). The CDR3 loop spans 15 amino acids.

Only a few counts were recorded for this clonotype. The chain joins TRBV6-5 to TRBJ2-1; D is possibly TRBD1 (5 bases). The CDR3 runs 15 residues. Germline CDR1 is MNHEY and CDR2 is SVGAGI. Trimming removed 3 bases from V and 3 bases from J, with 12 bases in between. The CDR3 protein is CASSYTGSGYNEQFF. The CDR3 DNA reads TGTGCCAGCAGTTATACAGGTAGTGGCTACAATGAGCAGTTCTTC.

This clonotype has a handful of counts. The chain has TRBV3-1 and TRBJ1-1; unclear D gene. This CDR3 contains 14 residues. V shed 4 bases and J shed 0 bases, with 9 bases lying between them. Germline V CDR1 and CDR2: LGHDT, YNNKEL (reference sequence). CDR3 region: CASSRGAMNTEAFF. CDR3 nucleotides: TGTGCCAGCAGCCGAGGAGCCATGAACACTGAAGCTTTCTTT.